The 9 T cell receptor beta chains listed next were all sequenced from one sample in a study of blood T cell repertoires in COVID-19. Generated by immunoSEQ multiplex PCR, the TCRdb table keeps only in-frame clones and is missing some. Among some 200,000 clones, over 75% were seen once, and the ten largest hold approximately 9.8%. Specimen: peripheral blood. The receptors were sampled from a woman aged 80 or older with acute or convalescent COVID-19.

J is TRBJ1-4 and V is TRBV27, with unresolved D. Trimming took 7 bases from V and 9 from J, leaving 18 bases between them. Germline V gene sequence: CDR1 MNHEY, CDR2 SMNVEV (reference sequence). This CDR3 has 14 amino acids. CDR3 protein: CASTSALGGKKLFF. CDR3 in DNA: TGTGCCAGCACCTCGGCCCTAGGCGGGAAAAAACTGTTTTTT.

This sequence joins TRBV7-9 and TRBJ1-2, with 9 bases that match TRBD1. The V gene end was trimmed by 5 bases and the J gene end by 5 bases; junction bases not matched to a gene: 9. This CDR3 has 15 residues. CDR1 is SEHNR, CDR2 FQNEAQ, per germline (reference sequence). The chain's CDR3 is CASSLLFDRGYGYTF. In DNA, the CDR3 is TGTGCCAGCAGCCTCTTATTCGACAGGGGGTATGGCTACACCTTC.

The V call is TRBV29-1, the J call TRBJ2-3; D is possibly TRBD1 (5 bases). V was pared by 6 bases and J by 4 bases, with 17 bases between. The V gene's germline CDR1 is SQVTM and CDR2 ANQGSEA. The CDR3 extends over 14 amino acids. The CDR3 region has the DNA TGCAGCGTCCAAAGATCTAAGGGGTCAGATACGCAGTATTTT. It is translated as CSVQRSKGSDTQYF.

The J gene is TRBJ1-2, the V gene TRBV6-1; D is unclear. Germline V gene sequence: CDR1 MNHNS, CDR2 SASEGT. This CDR3 comprises 16 residues. V lost 3 bases and J lost 0, with 14 bases in between. CDR3 sequence reads: CASSDSRRFSNYGYTF. The CDR3 bases are TGTGCCAGCAGTGACAGTCGGAGATTCTCTAACTATGGCTACACCTTC.

The V gene is TRBV6-5, the J gene TRBJ2-2, with D possibly TRBD2 on 5 matching bases. The CDR3 runs to 14 residues. CDR1 is MNHEY and CDR2 is SVGAGI in the germline V gene. Trimming removed 7 bases at V and 6 bases at J, with 15 bases between. CDR3 nucleotide sequence: TGTGCCAGCATCGAGGAAGTCGGGGCCGGGGAGCTGTTTTTT. Residues: CASIEEVGAGELFF.

The CDR3 nucleotides read TGTGCCAGCAGCGTAGCTGGGCGGGAGTTGGTAGATACGCAGTATTTT. It encodes CASSVAGRELVDTQYF. This chain connects TRBV9 to TRBJ2-3; 7 bases are shared with TRBD2. J gave up 5 bases and V 0 bases, and 9 bases lay outside the gene matches. Germline-derived CDR1 and CDR2 are SGDLS and YYNGEE. CDR3 length: 16 amino acids.

The rearrangement links TRBV4-2 to TRBJ2-4; 12 nucleotides agree with TRBD1. The CDR3 length is 17 residues. Germline V gene lookup returns CDR1 LGHNA and CDR2 YNFKEQ. V dropped 1 base and J dropped 9; count of bases not matched to a gene: 10. The CDR3 is CASSQALGTGGSGIQYF. The CDR3 DNA is TGTGCCAGCAGCCAAGCCCTAGGGACAGGGGGCTCAGGCATTCAGTACTTC.

DNA of the CDR3: TGTGCCAGCAGCGTAGTTGATCACACCAACTATGGCTACACCTTC. It encodes CASSVVDHTNYGYTF. The chain recombines TRBV9 with TRBJ1-2; D gene uncertain. The ends were cut back, 0 bases at V and 2 bases at J, with 11 bases in the middle. Germline V CDR1 and CDR2: SGDLS, YYNGEE. The CDR3 covers 15 residues.

The rearrangement joins TRBV9 to TRBJ2-1, with TRBD1 matching 8 bases. CDR1 is SGDLS and CDR2 is YYNGEE in the germline V gene. The CDR3 is 16 residues long. Trimming at V came to 4 bases and at J to 1 base, leaving 7 bases not matched to a gene. CDR3 bases: TGTGCCAGCAGCCTCCGACAGGGGATATCCTACAATGAGCAGTTCTTC. Its translation is CASSLRQGISYNEQFF.